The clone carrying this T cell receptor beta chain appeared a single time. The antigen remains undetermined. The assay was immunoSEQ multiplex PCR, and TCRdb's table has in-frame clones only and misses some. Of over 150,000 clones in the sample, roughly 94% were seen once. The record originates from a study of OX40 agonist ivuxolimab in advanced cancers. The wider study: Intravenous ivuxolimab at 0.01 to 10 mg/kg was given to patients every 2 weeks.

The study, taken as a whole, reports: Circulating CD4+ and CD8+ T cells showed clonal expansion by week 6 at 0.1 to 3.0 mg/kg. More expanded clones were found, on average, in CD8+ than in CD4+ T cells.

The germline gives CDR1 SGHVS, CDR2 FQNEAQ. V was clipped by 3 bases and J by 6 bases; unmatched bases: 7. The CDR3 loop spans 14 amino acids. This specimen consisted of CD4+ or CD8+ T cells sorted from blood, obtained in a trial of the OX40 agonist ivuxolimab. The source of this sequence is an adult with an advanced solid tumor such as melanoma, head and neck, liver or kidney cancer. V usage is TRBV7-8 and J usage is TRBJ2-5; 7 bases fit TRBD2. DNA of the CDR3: TGTGCCAGCAGCTTCCAGGGAGGGGAAAAGACCCAGTACTTC. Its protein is CASSFQGGEKTQYF.